What follows are 17 T cell receptor beta chains derived from one specimen sequenced in a study of T cell changes during pregnancy in multiple sclerosis. Assay: immunoSEQ multiplex PCR; the TCRdb copy retains only in-frame clones and omits some. The table lists approximately 53,000 clones, approximately 92% of them singletons. The specimen comprised CD4+ T cells from peripheral blood mononuclear cells, sampled in the third trimester of pregnancy. These receptors were taken from a female donor with multiple sclerosis, enrolled in a pregnancy study.

V is TRBV6-5 and J is TRBJ2-5; 13 bases are a match to TRBD2. This CDR3 contains 15 residues. From germline, CDR1 is MNHEY and CDR2 SVGAGI. Losses at the gene ends were 2 bases for V and 5 bases for J; bases not matched to a gene: 2. CDR3 nucleotides: TGTGCCAGCAGTTACGCGACTAGCGGGGGGGAGACCCAGTACTTC. Protein: CASSYATSGGETQYF.

CDR3 in DNA: TGTGCCAGCAGCTTGTCAGGGGCCAAGCAAGACATTCAGTACTTC. Residues: CASSLSGAKQDIQYF. The gene calls are TRBV5-4 and TRBJ2-4; weak D call: TRBD1 (6 bases). With 1 base removed from V and 8 bases from J, the gap between germline ends came to 16 bases. The CDR3 extends over 15 amino acids. Germline assignment: CDR1 SGHNT and CDR2 YYREEE (reference sequence).

This chain connects TRBV19 to TRBJ1-2, with TRBD1 identical over 9 bases. The J segment lost 2 bases and the V segment lost 1 base, leaving 2 bases of the junction unmatched. Germline lookup yields CDR1 LNHDA and CDR2 SQIVND (reference sequence). The CDR3 has 15 amino acids. CDR3 amino acids: CASSIVGQGNYGYTF. The CDR3, as DNA: TGTGCCAGTAGTATAGTTGGACAGGGGAACTATGGCTACACCTTC.

This rearrangement joins TRBV5-4 to TRBJ2-5, with 7 bases aligning to TRBD1. The V and J ends lost 0 bases and 7 bases, in that order; junction bases with no gene match: 9. The CDR3 runs 15 residues. Looked up from germline, CDR1 is SGHNT and CDR2 is YYREEE (reference sequence). The CDR3 DNA is TGTGCCAGCAGCTTGGAAATACAGGGGAGTACGACCCAGTACTTC. It yields the protein CASSLEIQGSTTQYF.

The genes are TRBV5-6 and TRBJ2-5, with TRBD1 matching over 9 bases. After removal of 4 bases from V and 5 bases from J, the junction contained 15 bases not matched to a gene. This CDR3 contains 17 residues. Germline CDR1 is SGHDT and CDR2 is YYEEEE. In DNA, the CDR3 is TGTGCCAGCAGCCGGGGGGCAAGGACAGGGGCGCGGGAGACCCAGTACTTC. Amino acid sequence: CASSRGARTGARETQYF.

This clone has a handful of counts. This chain connects TRBV9 to TRBJ1-4, with D perhaps matching TRBD1 (5 bases). Trimming left V 3 bases short and J 12 bases short, with 12 bases between. This CDR3 contains 12 residues. Germline V gives CDR1 SGDLS, CDR2 YYNGEE. CDR3: CASSGIGEELFF. CDR3 nucleotides: TGTGCCAGCAGCGGAATAGGGGAGGAACTGTTTTTT.

V is TRBV7-2 and J is TRBJ1-5, with a tentative D call TRBD1 (5 bases). The CDR3 consists of 15 residues. V was shortened by 5 bases and J by 1 base, with 12 bases between the two germline ends. Germline CDR1 is SGHTA and CDR2 is FQGNSA. For the CDR3, the DNA is TGTGCCAGCAGCCCATGGGGGGGGAGCAATCAGCCCCAGCATTTT. As protein: CASSPWGGSNQPQHF.

The CDR3 DNA reads as TGTGCCAGCAGCCCAGTGAGGACAGTCTATGGCTACACCTTC. Encoded protein: CASSPVRTVYGYTF. V is TRBV9 and J is TRBJ1-2; the D gene is possibly TRBD1 (6 bases). V was clipped by 4 bases and J by 4 bases, with 14 bases between them. Germline V gene sequence: CDR1 SGDLS, CDR2 YYNGEE. There are 14 residues in the CDR3.

The chain carries TRBV6-1 and TRBJ1-3, with D possibly being TRBD1 (5 bases). The V end was cut by 4 bases, the J end by 0 bases, with 10 bases between. The CDR3 is 15 residues long. Per germline, CDR1 MNHNS and CDR2 SASEGT. This CDR3 reads CASSATGFSGNTIYF. CDR3 bases: TGTGCCAGCAGTGCTACAGGTTTCTCTGGAAACACCATATATTTT.

In its sample, this clone was seen once. V gene TRBV18 combines with J gene TRBJ2-1; a possible D gene is TRBD1 (5 bases). CDR1 and CDR2 from the germline V gene are KGHSH and LQKENI. Trimming shortened V by 2 bases and J by 5 bases, and 7 bases separated the two germline ends. CDR3 length: 13 residues. The CDR3 nucleotides read TGTGCCAGCTCACCAAGACAGAACAATGAGCAGTTCTTC. This encodes CASSPRQNNEQFF.

The chain carries TRBV9 and TRBJ1-6; 8 bases are a match to TRBD1. V lost 3 bases, J lost 9 bases, and 17 bases stayed unmatched. Germline assignment: CDR1 SGDLS and CDR2 YYNGEE. The CDR3 runs to 18 residues. CDR3 DNA sequence: TGTGCCAGCAGCGCCGGACAGGGCAGGGGGGGAACGACTTCACCCCTCCACTTT. Translated, it gives CASSAGQGRGGTTSPLHF.

A few counts support this clone. This chain links TRBV2 with TRBJ1-2; TRBD1 might be the D (5 bases). This CDR3 spans 13 amino acids. The V and J ends lost 3 bases and 7 bases respectively, with 12 bases between them. Germline-derived CDR1 and CDR2 are SNHLY and FYNNEI. The CDR3 bases are TGTGCCAGCAGTGAGAGCTGGGGCCTTGGCTACACCTTC. Its translation is CASSESWGLGYTF.

This chain joins TRBV6-6 and TRBJ1-2, with D perhaps matching TRBD1 (6 bases). Germline V gene data show CDR1 as MNHNY and CDR2 as SVGAGI (reference sequence). Trimming left V 6 bases short and J 4 bases short, with 15 bases between. This CDR3 spans 14 amino acids. The CDR3 spells CASSYTTGTYGYTF. CDR3 nucleotide sequence: TGTGCCAGCAGCTACACAACAGGGACCTATGGCTACACCTTC.

In this sample, this clone turned up once. The rearrangement uses TRBV14 and TRBJ1-2; D is undetermined. Per germline, CDR1 SGHDN and CDR2 FVKESK. This CDR3 comprises 14 residues. V was shortened by 0 bases and J by 6 bases, with 11 bases between the two germline ends. The chain's CDR3 is CASSQELTSHGYTF. The CDR3 bases are TGTGCCAGCAGCCAAGAACTTACTTCCCATGGCTACACCTTC.

J is TRBJ2-7 and V is TRBV7-7, with TRBD1 identical over 11 bases. Trimming took 5 bases from V and 3 from J; bases not matched to a gene: 21. The germline V gene has CDR1 SSHAT and CDR2 FNYEAQ (reference sequence). The CDR3 loop spans 20 amino acids. The CDR3 reads CASSLQPFPRTGGTYYEQYF. The CDR3 nucleotides read TGTGCCAGCAGCCTACAACCCTTCCCCCGGACAGGGGGCACTTACTACGAGCAGTACTTC.

This sequence joins TRBV15 and TRBJ1-1; possible D gene TRBD1, 6 bases. Between the trimmed V and J ends, which lost 5 bases and 11 bases, there was a span of 12 bases. The CDR3 loop spans 11 amino acids. Germline loops: CDR1 LNHNV, CDR2 YYDKDF (reference sequence). CDR3 region: CATSDRGGAFF. The CDR3 DNA is TGTGCCACCAGCGATAGGGGGGGGGCTTTCTTT.

The sample holds a few counts of this clone. The genes are TRBV5-1 and TRBJ2-2, with 7 bases matching TRBD2. V shed 4 bases, J shed 0 bases, and the junction held 6 bases outside the gene matches. The length of the CDR3 is 16 residues. CDR1 is SGHRS and CDR2 is YFSETQ in the germline V gene. The DNA of the CDR3 is TGCGCCAGCAGCGGGGGGGATGTCGCGAACACCGGGGAGCTGTTTTTT. It is translated as CASSGGDVANTGELFF. Variable domain in full (rest from reference TRBV5-1 and TRBJ2-2): KAGVTQTPRYLIKTRGQQVTLSCSPISGHRSVSWYQQTPGQGLQFLFEYFSETQRNKGNFPGRFSGRQFSNSRSEMNVSTLELGDSALYLCASSGGDVANTGELFFGEGSRLTVL.